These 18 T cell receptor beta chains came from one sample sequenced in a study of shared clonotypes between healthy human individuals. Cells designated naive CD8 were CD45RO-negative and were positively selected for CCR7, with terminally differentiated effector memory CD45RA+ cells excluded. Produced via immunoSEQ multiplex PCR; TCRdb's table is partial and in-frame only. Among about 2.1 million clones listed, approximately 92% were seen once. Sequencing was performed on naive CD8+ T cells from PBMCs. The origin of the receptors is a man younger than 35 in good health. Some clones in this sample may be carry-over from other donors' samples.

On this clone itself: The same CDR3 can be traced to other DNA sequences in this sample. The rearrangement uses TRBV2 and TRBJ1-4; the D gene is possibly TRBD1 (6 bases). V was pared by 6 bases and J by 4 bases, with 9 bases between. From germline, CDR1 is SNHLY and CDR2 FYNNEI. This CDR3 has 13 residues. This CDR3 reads CASRGQLNEKLFF. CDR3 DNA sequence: TGTGCCAGCAGGGGACAACTTAATGAAAAACTGTTTTTT.

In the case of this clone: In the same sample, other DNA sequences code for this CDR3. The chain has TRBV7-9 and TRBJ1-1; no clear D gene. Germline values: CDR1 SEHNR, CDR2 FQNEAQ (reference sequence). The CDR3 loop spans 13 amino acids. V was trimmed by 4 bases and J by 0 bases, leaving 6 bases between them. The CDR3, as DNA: TGTGCCAGCAGCTGGACTGTGAACACTGAAGCTTTCTTT. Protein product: CASSWTVNTEAFF.

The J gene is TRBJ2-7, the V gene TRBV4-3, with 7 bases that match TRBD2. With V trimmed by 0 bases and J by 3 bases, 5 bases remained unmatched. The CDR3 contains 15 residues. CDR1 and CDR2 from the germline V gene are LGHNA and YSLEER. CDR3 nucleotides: TGCGCCAGCAGCCAAGAACGCCGGGGGGACTACGAGCAGTACTTC. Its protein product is CASSQERRGDYEQYF.

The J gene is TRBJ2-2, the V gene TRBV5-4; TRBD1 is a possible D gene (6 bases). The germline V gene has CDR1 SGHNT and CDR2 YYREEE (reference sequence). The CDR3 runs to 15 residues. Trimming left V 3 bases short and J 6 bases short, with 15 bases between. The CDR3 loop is CASSSAQGRAGELFF. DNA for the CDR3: TGTGCCAGCAGCTCGGCACAGGGTCGGGCCGGGGAGCTGTTTTTT.

The CDR3 coding sequence is TGTGCCAGTAAAGGGGGCAGACCCCCCTCCTACGAGCAGTACTTC. As protein: CASKGGRPPSYEQYF. The chain is built from TRBV19 and TRBJ2-7, with 7 bases lining up with TRBD1. The CDR3 runs 15 residues. J lost 0 bases, V lost 7 bases, and 9 bases had no gene match. CDR1 and CDR2 from the germline V gene are LNHDA and SQIVND (reference sequence).

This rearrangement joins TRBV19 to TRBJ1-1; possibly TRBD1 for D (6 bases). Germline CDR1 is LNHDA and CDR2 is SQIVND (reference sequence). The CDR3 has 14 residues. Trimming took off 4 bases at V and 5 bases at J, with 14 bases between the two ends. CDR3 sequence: CASSTTGLGTEAFF. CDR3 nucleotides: TGTGCCAGTAGTACCACAGGGCTGGGGACTGAAGCTTTCTTT. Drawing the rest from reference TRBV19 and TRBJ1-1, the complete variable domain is DGGITQSPKYLFRKEGQNVTLSCEQNLNHDAMYWYRQDPGQGLRLIYYSQIVNDFQKGDIAEGYSVSREKKESFPLTVTSAQKNPTAFYLCASSTTGLGTEAFFGQGTRLTVV.

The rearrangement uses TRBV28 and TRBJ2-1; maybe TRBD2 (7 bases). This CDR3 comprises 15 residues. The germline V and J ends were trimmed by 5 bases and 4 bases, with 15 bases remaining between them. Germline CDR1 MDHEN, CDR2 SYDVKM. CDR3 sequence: CASSREGGGYNEQFF. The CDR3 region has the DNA TGTGCCAGCAGTAGGGAGGGAGGGGGGTACAATGAGCAGTTCTTC.

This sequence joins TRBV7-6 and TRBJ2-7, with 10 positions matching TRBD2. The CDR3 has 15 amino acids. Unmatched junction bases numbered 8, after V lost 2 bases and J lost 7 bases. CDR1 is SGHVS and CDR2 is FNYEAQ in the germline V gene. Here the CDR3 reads CASSLSSSGREEQYF. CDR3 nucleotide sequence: TGTGCCAGCAGCTTATCGTCTAGCGGGAGAGAAGAGCAGTACTTC.

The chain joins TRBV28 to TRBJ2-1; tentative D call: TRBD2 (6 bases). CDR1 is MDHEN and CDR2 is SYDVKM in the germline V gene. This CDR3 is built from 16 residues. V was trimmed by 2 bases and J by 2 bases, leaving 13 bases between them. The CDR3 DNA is TGTGCCAGCAGTTTACTAGCGACAACTGCCTACAATGAGCAGTTCTTC. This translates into CASSLLATTAYNEQFF.

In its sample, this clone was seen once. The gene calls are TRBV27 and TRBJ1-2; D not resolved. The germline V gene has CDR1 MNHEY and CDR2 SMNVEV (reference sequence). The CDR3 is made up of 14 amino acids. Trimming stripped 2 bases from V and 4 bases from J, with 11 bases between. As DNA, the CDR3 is TGTGCCAGCAGTTTAGCGGGCCCGTTCTATGGCTACACCTTC. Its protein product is CASSLAGPFYGYTF.

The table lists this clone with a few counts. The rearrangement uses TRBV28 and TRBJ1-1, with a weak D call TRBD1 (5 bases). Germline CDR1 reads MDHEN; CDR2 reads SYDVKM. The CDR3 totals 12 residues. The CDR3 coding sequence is TGTGCTGTCCGGGACGGATTCACTGAAGCTTTCTTT. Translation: CAVRDGFTEAFF. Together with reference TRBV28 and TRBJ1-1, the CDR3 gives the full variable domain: DVKVTQSSRYLVKRTGEKVFLECVQDMDHENMFWYRQDPGLGLRLIYFSYDVKMKEKGDIPEGYSVSREKKERFSLILESASTNQTSMYLCAVRDGFTEAFFGQGTRLTVV.

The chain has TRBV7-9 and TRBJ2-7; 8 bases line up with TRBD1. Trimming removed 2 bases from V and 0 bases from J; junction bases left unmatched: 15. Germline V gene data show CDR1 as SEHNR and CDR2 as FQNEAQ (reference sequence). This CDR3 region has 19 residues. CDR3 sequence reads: CASSLKFPPTGVRSYEQYF. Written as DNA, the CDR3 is TGTGCCAGCAGCTTAAAGTTCCCCCCGACAGGGGTCCGCTCCTACGAGCAGTACTTC.

In DNA, the CDR3 is TGTGCCAGTAGTATCGGACAGCCTTATAGCAATCAGCCCCAGCATTTT. It is translated as CASSIGQPYSNQPQHF. V and J are TRBV19 and TRBJ1-5; the D gene is possibly TRBD1 (6 bases). This CDR3 comprises 16 residues. The V end lost 3 bases, the J end lost 0 bases, and 12 bases lay between the germline ends. Germline V lookup: CDR1 LNHDA, CDR2 SQIVND (reference sequence).

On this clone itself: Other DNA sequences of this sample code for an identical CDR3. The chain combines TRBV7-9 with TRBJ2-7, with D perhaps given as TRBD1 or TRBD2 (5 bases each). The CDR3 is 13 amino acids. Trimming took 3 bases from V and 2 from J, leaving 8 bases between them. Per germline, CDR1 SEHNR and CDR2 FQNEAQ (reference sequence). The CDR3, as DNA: TGTGCCAGCAGCTTGGGGGTTACCTACGAGCAGTACTTC. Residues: CASSLGVTYEQYF. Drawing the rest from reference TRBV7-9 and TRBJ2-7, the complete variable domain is DTGVSQNPRHKITKRGQNVTFRCDPISEHNRLYWYRQTLGQGPEFLTYFQNEAQLEKSRLLSDRFSAERPKGSFSTLEIQRTEQGDSAMYLCASSLGVTYEQYFGPGTRLTVT.

The CDR3 here is CAIRESGELFF. Here the CDR3 DNA reads TGCGCCATCAGGGAATCCGGGGAGCTGTTTTTT. The chain carries TRBV10-1 and TRBJ2-2, with D tentatively TRBD1 (5 bases). The CDR3 totals 11 residues. Trimming removed 10 bases from V and 6 bases from J, with 9 bases in between. In germline, CDR1 is WNHNN, CDR2 SYGVQD (reference sequence).

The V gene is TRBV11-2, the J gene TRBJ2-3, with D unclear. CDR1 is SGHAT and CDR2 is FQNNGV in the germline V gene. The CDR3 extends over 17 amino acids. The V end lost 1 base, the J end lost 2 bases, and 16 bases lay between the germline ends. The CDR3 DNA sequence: TGTGCCAGCAGCTTAGTCGGCAGGAGTTCTCTCACAGATACGCAGTATTTT. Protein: CASSLVGRSSLTDTQYF.

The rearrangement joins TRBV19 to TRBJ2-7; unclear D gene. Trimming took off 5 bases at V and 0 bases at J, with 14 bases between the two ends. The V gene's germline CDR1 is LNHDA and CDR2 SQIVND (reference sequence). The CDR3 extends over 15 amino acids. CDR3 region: CASSSPTTSSYEQYF. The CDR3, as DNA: TGTGCCAGTAGTTCCCCGACCACCAGCTCCTACGAGCAGTACTTC.

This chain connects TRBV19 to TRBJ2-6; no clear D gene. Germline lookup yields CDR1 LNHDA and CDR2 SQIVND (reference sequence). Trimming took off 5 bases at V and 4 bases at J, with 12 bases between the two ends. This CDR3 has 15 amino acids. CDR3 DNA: TGTGCCAGTAGTGTTGATGCTACCGGGGCCAACGTCCTGACTTTC. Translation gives CASSVDATGANVLTF.